This T cell receptor (beta chain) was recorded in a study of blood T cell repertoires in COVID-19. In the study overall: Some COVID-19 samples were acute and others convalescent; all came from the United States, Italy and Spain.

Measured with immunoSEQ multiplex PCR; TCRdb has only the in-frame clones, and not every one. Here the sample spans some 400,000 clones, 75% to 90% being singletons. Participants were placed into cohorts based on the clinical history they reported. Two negative PCRs, clearance, or symptom resolution were required of recovered Cohort 3 donors. The CDR3 spans 15 residues. Germline loops: CDR1 LGHDT, CDR2 YNNKEL (reference sequence). The ends were cut back, 1 base at V and 7 bases at J, with 16 bases in the middle. Sequencing was done on a sample of PBMCs or T cells enriched from blood (not recorded which). The TCR sequence derives from a man aged 25 to 45 who had recovered from COVID-19. This chain connects TRBV3-1 (or the pseudogene TRBV3-2) to TRBJ1-1; D is unclear. CDR3 coding DNA: TGTGCCAGCAGCCAAGCGGTAGTGTCCACCCTTGAAGCTTTCTTT. This sequence encodes CASSQAVVSTLEAFF.